The clone carrying this T cell receptor (beta chain) was seen only a few times. Its antigen is not identified. Investigators produced naive CD8 libraries from roughly 20,000 to 1,000,000 sorted cells, drawing on 10%, 30% or 50% RNA. The sample is drawn from a study of molecular identifiers for immune sequencing clone quantification. Overall study results and limits: Researchers reportedly could pick up spiked Jurkat TCR RNA from one cell mixed into some 1 million naive cells.

TCRdb re-called the PCR reads with MiXCR, one entry per CDR3 protein. The table has about half a million distinct CDR3 sequences, 25% seen once; the top ten hold over 0.6%. This sequence was found in a human donor in good health. Some libraries in this study had Jurkat cell RNA spiked in. Source material: naive CD8+ T cells from blood, with Jurkat cell RNA spiked in. Subset reported: FACS-sorted CD8+CD4-CCR7+CD45RA+ naive T cells.

The CDR3 sequence is CATDPGTANTGELFF. The CDR3 bases are TGTGCCACCGACCCGGGGACAGCGAACACCGGGGAGCTGTTTTTT. This chain connects TRBV2 to TRBJ2-2; 7 bases fit TRBD1. This CDR3 is built from 15 residues. Germline-derived CDR1 and CDR2 are SNHLY and FYNNEI. V dropped 10 bases and J dropped 0; count of bases not matched to a gene: 8.